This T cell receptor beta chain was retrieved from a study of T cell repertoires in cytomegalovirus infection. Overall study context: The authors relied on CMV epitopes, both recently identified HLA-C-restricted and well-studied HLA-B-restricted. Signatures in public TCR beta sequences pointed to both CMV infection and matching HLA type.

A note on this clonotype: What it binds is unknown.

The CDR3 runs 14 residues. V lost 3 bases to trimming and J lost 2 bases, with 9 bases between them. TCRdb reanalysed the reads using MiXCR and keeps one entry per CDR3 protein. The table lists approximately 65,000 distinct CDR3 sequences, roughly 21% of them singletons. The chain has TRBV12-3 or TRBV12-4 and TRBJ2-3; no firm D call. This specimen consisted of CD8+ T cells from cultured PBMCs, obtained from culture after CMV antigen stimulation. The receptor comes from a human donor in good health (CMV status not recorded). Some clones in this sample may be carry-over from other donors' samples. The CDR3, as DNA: TGTGCCAGCAGTTTTGGCTATTACACAGATACGCAGTATTTT. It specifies CASSFGYYTDTQYF.